The 16 T cell receptor beta chains listed next were all sequenced from one sample in a study of shared clonotypes between healthy human individuals. Using immunoSEQ multiplex PCR, the repertoire was profiled, and TCRdb retains in-frame clones only, with some absent. This sample has about 520,000 clones; about 96% occur once, and the top ten carry 0.064%. Sequenced: naive CD4+ T cells sorted from blood. As for subset: CD45RA+ positively selected. Receptors were obtained from a woman in her twenties or thirties in good health.

The chain employs TRBV10-3 and TRBJ1-5; a possible D gene is TRBD1 (5 bases). Looked up from germline, CDR1 is ENHRY and CDR2 is SYGVKD. The CDR3 loop spans 14 amino acids. V was pared by 5 bases and J by 2 bases, with 10 bases between. CDR3 in amino acids: CAISPGGGNQPQHF. The CDR3 nucleotides are TGTGCCATCAGTCCCGGGGGAGGCAATCAGCCCCAGCATTTT.

As DNA, the CDR3 is TGTGCCAGCAGTTTAACTAGCCCTAACACCGGGGAGCTGTTTTTT. This codes for CASSLTSPNTGELFF. The V and J genes are TRBV28 and TRBJ2-2; possibly TRBD2 for D (6 bases). V shed 2 bases and J shed 2 bases, with 9 bases lying between them. Germline assignment: CDR1 MDHEN and CDR2 SYDVKM. The CDR3 contains 15 residues.

The chain combines TRBV5-1 with TRBJ2-3, with D unclear. The CDR3 consists of 14 residues. Trimming left V 2 bases short and J 4 bases short, with 11 bases between. The germline V gene encodes CDR1 SGHRS and CDR2 YFSETQ. DNA for the CDR3: TGCGCCAGCAGCTTCGACATCGGATCAGATACGCAGTATTTT. The encoded protein is CASSFDIGSDTQYF.

The chain recombines TRBV9 with TRBJ2-7, with TRBD1 identical over 11 bases. The CDR3 sequence is 16 residues long. V lost 4 bases and J lost 3; bases outside the gene matches: 9. CDR1 and CDR2 (germline): SGDLS, YYNGEE. The CDR3 protein is CASSTRPGQGVYEQYF. In DNA form, the CDR3 reads TGTGCCAGCAGCACTCGACCGGGACAGGGGGTCTACGAGCAGTACTTC.

This chain connects TRBV5-1 to TRBJ2-1; the D gene could be TRBD1 or TRBD2 (5 bases each). CDR3 length: 16 amino acids. Germline-derived CDR1 and CDR2 are SGHRS and YFSETQ. Deletions cut 0 bases from V and 2 bases from J, with 12 bases between. CDR3 nucleotides: TGCGCCAGCAGCTTGGGTCAGGGACCTACCTACAATGAGCAGTTCTTC. This gives the protein CASSLGQGPTYNEQFF.

The chain uses TRBV2 and TRBJ2-1, with 7 bases that match TRBD1. Trimming removed 1 base from V and 3 bases from J; junction bases left unmatched: 3. This CDR3 has 15 residues. In germline, CDR1 is SNHLY, CDR2 FYNNEI. Here the CDR3 reads CASSEGRTGYNEQFF. CDR3 nucleotide sequence: TGTGCCAGCAGTGAAGGAAGGACAGGCTACAATGAGCAGTTCTTC.

On this clone: At the DNA level, this CDR3 is encoded by other sequences in the same sample as well. The chain uses TRBV28 and TRBJ1-1; 9 positions match TRBD1. CDR1 is MDHEN, CDR2 SYDVKM, per germline. This CDR3 spans 13 amino acids. Germline trimming cut 6 bases from V and 2 bases from J; bases unmatched to any gene: 1. The CDR3 region has the DNA TGTGCCAGCAGGGACAGGGGAAACACTGAAGCTTTCTTT. This translates into CASRDRGNTEAFF.

The J gene is TRBJ2-1, the V gene TRBV5-4; D unclear. Germline V gene lookup returns CDR1 SGHNT and CDR2 YYREEE (reference sequence). This CDR3 spans 17 amino acids. Trimming stripped 4 bases from V and 0 bases from J, with 17 bases between. CDR3 coding DNA: TGTGCCAGCAGCCTGCCTGCGGACCTGAGCTCCTACAATGAGCAGTTCTTC. It encodes CASSLPADLSSYNEQFF.

J is TRBJ2-7 and V is TRBV6-5; D may be TRBD1 (5 bases). V dropped 0 bases and J dropped 2 bases, with 11 bases sitting between them. This CDR3 spans 15 amino acids. Germline values: CDR1 MNHEY, CDR2 SVGAGI. CDR3 protein: CASSYSSPGPYEQYF. Here the CDR3 DNA reads TGTGCCAGCAGTTACTCGTCCCCAGGGCCCTACGAGCAGTACTTC.

The genes are TRBV29-1 and TRBJ2-2; D gene ambiguous. Trimming stripped 5 bases from V and 3 bases from J, with 10 bases between. The CDR3 runs 13 residues. The germline CDR1 and CDR2 sequences are SQVTM and ANQGSEA. The CDR3 DNA reads as TGCAGCGTTAGCTTCTACGACACCGGGGAGCTGTTTTTT. Its translation: CSVSFYDTGELFF.

This clone appeared a single time. Here the CDR3 DNA reads TGTGCCAGCAGCACCCGGACAGGGGTAAACACTGAAGCTTTCTTT. Its protein product is CASSTRTGVNTEAFF. The chain carries TRBV7-2 and TRBJ1-1, with TRBD1 matching over 9 bases. This CDR3 has 15 amino acids. Germline lookup yields CDR1 SGHTA and CDR2 FQGNSA. V lost 5 bases and J lost 2; bases outside the gene matches: 6.

V usage is TRBV19 and J usage is TRBJ1-1, with D hard to call. Trimming removed 3 bases at V and 5 bases at J, with 13 bases between. The CDR3 is 14 residues long. Germline CDR1 is LNHDA and CDR2 is SQIVND (reference sequence). CDR3 nucleotides: TGTGCCAGTAGTATCCTATCGGGAATGACTGAAGCTTTCTTT. This sequence encodes CASSILSGMTEAFF.

This clone was found once. The V and J genes are TRBV11-2 and TRBJ2-7; 10 bases are a match to TRBD1. Germline V lookup: CDR1 SGHAT, CDR2 FQNNGV. Trimming cost V 5 bases and J 4 bases; bases outside gene matches: 5. The CDR3 consists of 14 residues. In DNA, the CDR3 is TGTGCCAGCAGCATACGGACAGGGGGGTACGAGCAGTACTTC. Residues: CASSIRTGGYEQYF.

The chain joins TRBV9 to TRBJ2-7; 14 bases map to TRBD2. The germline CDR1 and CDR2 sequences are SGDLS and YYNGEE. V dropped 0 bases and J dropped 2; count of bases not matched to a gene: 1. The CDR3 is 16 amino acids. The DNA of the CDR3 is TGTGCCAGCAGCGTAGAGGGACTAGCGGGGGCCTACGAGCAGTACTTC. Encoded protein: CASSVEGLAGAYEQYF.

The rearrangement uses TRBV28 and TRBJ1-3; D uncertain. This CDR3 spans 12 amino acids. CDR1 and CDR2 from the germline V gene are MDHEN and SYDVKM. V dropped 6 bases and J dropped 1 base, with 4 bases sitting between them. The CDR3 loop reads CASSMSGNTIYF. CDR3 DNA: TGTGCCAGCAGCATGTCTGGAAACACCATATATTTT.

The J gene is TRBJ2-2, the V gene TRBV18; TRBD2 agrees at 15 bases. With 0 bases clipped from V and 4 bases from J, the junction kept 9 bases outside the gene matches. From germline, CDR1 is KGHSH and CDR2 LQKENI. The CDR3 covers 20 residues. The DNA for the CDR3 is TGTGCCAGCTCACCACCTACAGGGACTAGCGGGAGGTGCGGCACCGGGGAGCTGTTTTTT. Translation gives CASSPPTGTSGRCGTGELFF.